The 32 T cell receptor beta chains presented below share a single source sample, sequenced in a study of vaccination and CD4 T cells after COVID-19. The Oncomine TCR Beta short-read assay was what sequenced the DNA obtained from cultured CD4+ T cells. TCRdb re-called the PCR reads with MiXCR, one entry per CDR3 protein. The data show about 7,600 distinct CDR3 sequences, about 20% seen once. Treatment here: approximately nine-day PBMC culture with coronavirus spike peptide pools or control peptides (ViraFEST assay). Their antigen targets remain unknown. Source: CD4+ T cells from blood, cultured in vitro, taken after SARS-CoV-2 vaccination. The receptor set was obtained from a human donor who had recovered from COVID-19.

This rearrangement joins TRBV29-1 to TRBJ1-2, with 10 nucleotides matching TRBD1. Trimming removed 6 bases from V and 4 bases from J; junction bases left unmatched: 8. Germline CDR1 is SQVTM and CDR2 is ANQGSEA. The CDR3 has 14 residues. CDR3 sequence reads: CSVPGQGLGYGYTF. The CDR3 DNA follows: TGCAGCGTGCCGGGACAGGGGCTAGGCTATGGCTACACCTTC.

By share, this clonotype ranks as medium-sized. DNA for the CDR3: TGTGCCAGCAGCTTAGACGGGGTCGGGGAGCTGTTTTTT. Translating gives CASSLDGVGELFF. The chain recombines TRBV7-6 with TRBJ2-2; D possibly corresponds to TRBD2 (5 bases). The CDR3 covers 13 residues. From germline, CDR1 is SGHVS and CDR2 FNYEAQ. V was trimmed by 1 base and J by 7 bases, leaving 7 bases between them.

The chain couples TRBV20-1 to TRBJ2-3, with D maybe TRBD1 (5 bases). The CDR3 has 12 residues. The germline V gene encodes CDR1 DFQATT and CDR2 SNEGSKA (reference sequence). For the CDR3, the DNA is TGCAGCGAACAGGCGCGCACAGATACGCAGTATTTT. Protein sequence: CSEQARTDTQYF.

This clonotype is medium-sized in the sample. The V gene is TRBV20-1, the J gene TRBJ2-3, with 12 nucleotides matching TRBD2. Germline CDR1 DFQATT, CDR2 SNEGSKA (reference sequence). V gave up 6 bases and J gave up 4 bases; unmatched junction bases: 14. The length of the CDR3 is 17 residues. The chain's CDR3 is CSAKPPLAGGGADTQYF. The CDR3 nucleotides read TGCAGTGCCAAACCCCCACTAGCGGGGGGTGGGGCAGATACGCAGTATTTT.

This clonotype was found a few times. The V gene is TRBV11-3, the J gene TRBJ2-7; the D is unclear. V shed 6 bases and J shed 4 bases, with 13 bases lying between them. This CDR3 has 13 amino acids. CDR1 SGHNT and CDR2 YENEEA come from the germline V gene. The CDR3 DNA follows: TGTGCCAGCAGACGTAGCAGAACATACGAGCAGTACTTC. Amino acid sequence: CASRRSRTYEQYF.

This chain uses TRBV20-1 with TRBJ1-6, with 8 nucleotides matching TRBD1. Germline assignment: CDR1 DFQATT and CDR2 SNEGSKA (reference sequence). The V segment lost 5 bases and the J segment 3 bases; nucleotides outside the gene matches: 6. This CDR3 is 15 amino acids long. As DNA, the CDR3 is TGCAGTGCTCATAACGGACAGGGCTATAATTCACCCCTCCACTTT. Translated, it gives CSAHNGQGYNSPLHF.

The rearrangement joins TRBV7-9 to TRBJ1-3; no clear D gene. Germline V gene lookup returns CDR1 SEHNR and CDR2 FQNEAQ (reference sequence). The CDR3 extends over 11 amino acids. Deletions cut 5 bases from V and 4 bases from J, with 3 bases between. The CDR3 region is CASSLGNTIYF. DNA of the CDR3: TGTGCCAGCAGCCTAGGAAACACCATATATTTT.

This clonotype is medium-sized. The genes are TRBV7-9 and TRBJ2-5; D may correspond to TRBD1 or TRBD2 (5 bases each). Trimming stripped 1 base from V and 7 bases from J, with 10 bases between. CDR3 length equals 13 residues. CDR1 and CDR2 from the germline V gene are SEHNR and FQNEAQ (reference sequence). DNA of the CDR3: TGTGCCAGCAGCTTAGGTGGGGCGGGGACCCAGTACTTC. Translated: CASSLGGAGTQYF.

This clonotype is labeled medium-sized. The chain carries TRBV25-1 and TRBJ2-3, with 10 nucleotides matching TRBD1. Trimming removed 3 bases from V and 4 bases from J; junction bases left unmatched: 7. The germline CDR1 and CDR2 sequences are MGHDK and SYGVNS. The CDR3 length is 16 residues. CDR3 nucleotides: TGTGCCAGCAGTGATCGGGGGGGACAGGGGCCAGATACGCAGTATTTT. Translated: CASSDRGGQGPDTQYF.

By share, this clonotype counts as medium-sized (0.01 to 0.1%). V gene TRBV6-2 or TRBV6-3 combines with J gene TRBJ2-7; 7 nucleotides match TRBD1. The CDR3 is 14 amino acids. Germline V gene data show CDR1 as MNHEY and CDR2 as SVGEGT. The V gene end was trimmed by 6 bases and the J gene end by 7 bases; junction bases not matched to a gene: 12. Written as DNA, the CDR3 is TGTGCCAGCAGCCCCGGGACAGTGAGTAAAGAGCAGTACTTC. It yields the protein CASSPGTVSKEQYF.

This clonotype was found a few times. The CDR3 region has the DNA TGTGCCAGCAGTGATTTGCAGGGTGGCTACACCTTC. Translation gives CASSDLQGGYTF. The chain employs TRBV6-1 and TRBJ1-2; D may be TRBD1 (5 bases). This CDR3 is 12 amino acids long. Trimming cost V 3 bases and J 7 bases, with 9 bases left between them. CDR1 is MNHNS, CDR2 SASEGT, per germline.

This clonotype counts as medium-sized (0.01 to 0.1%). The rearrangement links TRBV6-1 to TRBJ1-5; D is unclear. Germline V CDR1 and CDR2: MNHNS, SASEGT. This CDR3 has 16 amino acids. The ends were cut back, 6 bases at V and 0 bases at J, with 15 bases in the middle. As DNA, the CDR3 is TGTGCCAGCAGGTATGCTACAATTTATAGCAATCAGCCCCAGCATTTT. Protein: CASRYATIYSNQPQHF.

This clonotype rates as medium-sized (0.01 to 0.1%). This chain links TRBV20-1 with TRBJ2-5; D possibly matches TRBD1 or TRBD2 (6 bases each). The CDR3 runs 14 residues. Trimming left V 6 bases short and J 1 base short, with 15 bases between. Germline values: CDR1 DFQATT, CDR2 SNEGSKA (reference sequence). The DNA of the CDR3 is TGCAGTGCGGGACACGTAGCGGCCCAAGAGACCCAGTACTTC. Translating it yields CSAGHVAAQETQYF.

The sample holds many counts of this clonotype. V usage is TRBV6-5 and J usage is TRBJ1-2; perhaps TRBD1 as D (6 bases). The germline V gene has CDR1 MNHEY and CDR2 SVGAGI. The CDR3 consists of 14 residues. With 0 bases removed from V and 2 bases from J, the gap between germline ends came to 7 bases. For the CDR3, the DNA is TGTGCCAGCAGTTACTCCAGGGGCAACTATGGCTACACCTTC. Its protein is CASSYSRGNYGYTF.

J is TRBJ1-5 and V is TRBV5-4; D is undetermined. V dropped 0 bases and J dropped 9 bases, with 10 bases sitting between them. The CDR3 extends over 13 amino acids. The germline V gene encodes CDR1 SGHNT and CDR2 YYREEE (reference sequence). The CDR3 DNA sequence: TGTGCCAGCAGCTTGGACACGGACGCGCCCCAGCATTTT. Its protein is CASSLDTDAPQHF.

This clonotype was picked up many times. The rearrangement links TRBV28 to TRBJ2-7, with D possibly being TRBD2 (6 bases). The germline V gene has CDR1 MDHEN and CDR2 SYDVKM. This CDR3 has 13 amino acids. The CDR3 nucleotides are TGTGCTGGCCGCGGGGCTCTTACAGGCGAGCAGTACTTC. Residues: CAGRGALTGEQYF.

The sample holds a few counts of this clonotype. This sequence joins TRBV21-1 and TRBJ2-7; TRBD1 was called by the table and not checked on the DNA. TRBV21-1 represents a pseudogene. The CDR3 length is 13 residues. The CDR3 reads CASSKCRVYEQYF. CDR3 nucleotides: TGTGCCAGCAGCAAATGCAGGGTCTACGAGCAGTACTTC.

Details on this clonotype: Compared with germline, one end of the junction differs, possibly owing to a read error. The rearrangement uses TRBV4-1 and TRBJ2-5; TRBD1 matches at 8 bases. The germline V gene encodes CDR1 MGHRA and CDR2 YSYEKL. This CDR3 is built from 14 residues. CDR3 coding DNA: TGCGCCAGCTTAGAGGCAGGGGGCTCAGTCGAGCAGTGCTTC. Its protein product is CASLEAGGSVEQCF.

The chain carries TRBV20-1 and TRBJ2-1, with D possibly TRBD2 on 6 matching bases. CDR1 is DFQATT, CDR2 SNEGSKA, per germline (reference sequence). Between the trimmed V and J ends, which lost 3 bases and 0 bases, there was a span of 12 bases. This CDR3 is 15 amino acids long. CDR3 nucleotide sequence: TGCAGTGCTAGTGTGGCGGGGAGCTCCTACAATGAGCAGTTCTTC. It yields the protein CSASVAGSSYNEQFF.

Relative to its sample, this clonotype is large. CDR3 nucleotide sequence: TGTGCCAGCAGCTTACAGGACGGTAATTCACCCCTCCACTTT. It encodes CASSLQDGNSPLHF. The chain is built from TRBV7-6 and TRBJ1-6, with D uncertain. Germline-derived CDR1 and CDR2 are SGHVS and FNYEAQ. The CDR3 is made up of 14 amino acids. Trimming stripped 2 bases from V and 6 bases from J, with 8 bases between.

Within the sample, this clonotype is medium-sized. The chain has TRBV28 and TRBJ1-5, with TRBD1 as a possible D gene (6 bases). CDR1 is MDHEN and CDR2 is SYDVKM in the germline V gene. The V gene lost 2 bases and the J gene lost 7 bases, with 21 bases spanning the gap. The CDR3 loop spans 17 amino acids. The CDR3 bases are TGTGCCAGCAGTTTAAAGGGTCACAGGGTAGCGGGGCAGCCCCAGCATTTT. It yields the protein CASSLKGHRVAGQPQHF. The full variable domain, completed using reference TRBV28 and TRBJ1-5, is DVKVTQSSRYLVKRTGEKVFLECVQDMDHENMFWYRQDPGLGLRLIYFSYDVKMKEKGDIPEGYSVSREKKERFSLILESASTNQTSMYLCASSLKGHRVAGQPQHFGDGTRLSIL.

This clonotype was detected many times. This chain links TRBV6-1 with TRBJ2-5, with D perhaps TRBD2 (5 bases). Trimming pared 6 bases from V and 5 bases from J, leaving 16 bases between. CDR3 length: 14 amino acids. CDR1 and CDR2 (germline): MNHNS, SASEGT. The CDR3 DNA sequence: TGTGCCAGCAGCCAAAGACCGGACTGGGAGACCCAGTACTTC. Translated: CASSQRPDWETQYF.

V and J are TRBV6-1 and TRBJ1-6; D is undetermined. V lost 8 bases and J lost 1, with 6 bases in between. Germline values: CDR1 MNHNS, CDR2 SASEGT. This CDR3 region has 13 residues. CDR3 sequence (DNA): TGTGCCAGCCGGAGGTCCTATAATTCACCCCTCCACTTT. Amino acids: CASRRSYNSPLHF.

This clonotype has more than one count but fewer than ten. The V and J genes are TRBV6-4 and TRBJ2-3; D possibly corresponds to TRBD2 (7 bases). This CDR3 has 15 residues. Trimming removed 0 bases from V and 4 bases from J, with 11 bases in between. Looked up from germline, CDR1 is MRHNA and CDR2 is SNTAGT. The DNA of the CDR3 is TGTGCCAGCAGTGACTCGACCGGGGGGCCAGATACGCAGTATTTT. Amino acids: CASSDSTGGPDTQYF.

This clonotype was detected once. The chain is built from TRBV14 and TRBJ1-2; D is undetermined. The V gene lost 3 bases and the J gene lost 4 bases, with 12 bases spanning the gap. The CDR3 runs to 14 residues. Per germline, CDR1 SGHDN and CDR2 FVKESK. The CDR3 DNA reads TGTGCCAGCAGCCATAATAACCGGCTCTATGGCTACACCTTC. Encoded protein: CASSHNNRLYGYTF. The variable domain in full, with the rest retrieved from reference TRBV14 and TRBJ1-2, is EAGVTQFPSHSVIEKGQTVTLRCDPISGHDNLYWYRRVMGKEIKFLLHFVKESKQDESGMPNNRFLAERTGGTYSTLKVQPAELEDSGVYFCASSHNNRLYGYTFGSGTRLTVV.

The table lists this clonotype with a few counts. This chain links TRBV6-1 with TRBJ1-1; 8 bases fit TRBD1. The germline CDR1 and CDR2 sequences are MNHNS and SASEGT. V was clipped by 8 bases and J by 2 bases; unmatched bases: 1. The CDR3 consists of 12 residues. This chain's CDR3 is CASGQGNTEAFF. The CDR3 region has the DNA TGTGCCAGCGGACAGGGAAACACTGAAGCTTTCTTT.

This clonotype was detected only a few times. CDR3 protein: CSARPTTNSNTGELFF. The DNA for the CDR3 is TGCAGTGCTAGACCGACCACCAATTCGAACACCGGGGAGCTGTTTTTT. This sequence joins TRBV20-1 and TRBJ2-2; D remains ambiguous. The V gene's germline CDR1 is DFQATT and CDR2 SNEGSKA (reference sequence). This CDR3 contains 16 residues. V lost 2 bases to trimming and J lost 0 bases, with 13 bases between them.

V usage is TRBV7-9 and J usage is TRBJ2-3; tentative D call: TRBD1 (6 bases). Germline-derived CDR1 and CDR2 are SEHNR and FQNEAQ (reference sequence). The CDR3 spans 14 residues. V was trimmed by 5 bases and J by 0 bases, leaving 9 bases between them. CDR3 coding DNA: TGTGCCAGCAGCGATACAGGGAGCACAGATACGCAGTATTTT. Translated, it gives CASSDTGSTDTQYF. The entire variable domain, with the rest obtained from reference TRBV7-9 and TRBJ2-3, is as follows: DTGVSQNPRHKITKRGQNVTFRCDPISEHNRLYWYRQTLGQGPEFLTYFQNEAQLEKSRLLSDRFSAERPKGSFSTLEIQRTEQGDSAMYLCASSDTGSTDTQYFGPGTRLTVL.

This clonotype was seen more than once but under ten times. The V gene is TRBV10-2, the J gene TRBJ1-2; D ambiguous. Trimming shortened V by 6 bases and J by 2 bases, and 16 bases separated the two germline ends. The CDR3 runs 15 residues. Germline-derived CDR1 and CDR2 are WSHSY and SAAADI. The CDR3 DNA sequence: TGCGCCAGCAGCTCCCTACAGAATAGCAACTATGGCTACACCTTC. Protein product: CASSSLQNSNYGYTF.

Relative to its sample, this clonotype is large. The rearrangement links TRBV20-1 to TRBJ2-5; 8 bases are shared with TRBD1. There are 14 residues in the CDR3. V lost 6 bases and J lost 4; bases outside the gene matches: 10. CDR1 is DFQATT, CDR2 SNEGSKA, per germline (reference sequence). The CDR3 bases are TGCAGTGCAGGAATACAGGGGGTGGGAGAGACCCAGTACTTC. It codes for CSAGIQGVGETQYF.

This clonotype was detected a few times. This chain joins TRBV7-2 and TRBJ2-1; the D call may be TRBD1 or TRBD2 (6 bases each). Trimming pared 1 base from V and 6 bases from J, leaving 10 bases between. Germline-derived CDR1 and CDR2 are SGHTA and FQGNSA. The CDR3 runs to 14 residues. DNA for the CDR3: TGTGCCAGCAGCTTAGAGGGGGGTGGCAATGAGCAGTTCTTC. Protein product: CASSLEGGGNEQFF.

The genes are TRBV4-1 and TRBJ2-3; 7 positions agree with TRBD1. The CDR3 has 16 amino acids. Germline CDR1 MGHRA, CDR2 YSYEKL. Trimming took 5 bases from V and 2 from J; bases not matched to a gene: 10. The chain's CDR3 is CASSSTGALYTDTQYF. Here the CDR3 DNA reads TGCGCCAGCAGCTCAACAGGGGCCCTATACACAGATACGCAGTATTTT.